Listed below are T cell receptor beta chains from one sample, sequenced in a study of shared clonotypes between healthy human individuals. Clones were sequenced by immunoSEQ multiplex PCR, and TCRdb holds only the in-frame ones, with some missing. The table lists about 580,000 clones, nearly 98% of them singletons. The sample was naive CD8+ T cells sorted from blood. All receptors derive from a man aged 25 to 40 in good health. The CDR3 runs from the conserved cysteine through the conserved F or W. The order of the fields is clone size, D gene, J gene, V gene, CDR3 DNA, CDR3 protein. The D gene is left open where the match is weak. Clone size is stated in some rows and not others, as once, few, many or a class when expanded.

. TRBD2 TRBJ2-7 TRBV11-2 TGTGCCAGCAGCTTAGACAGCGGGAGGGCCTTAAGAGGCGAGCAGTACTTC CASSLDSGRALRGEQYF
. TRBD2 TRBJ2-2 TRBV7-6 TGTGCCAGCAGCTTACCGACTAGCCGGGGCACCGGGGAGCTGTTTTTT CASSLPTSRGTGELFF
. . TRBJ2-7 TRBV7-9 TGTGCCAGCAGCTTAGACGGATCCTTAGGCTACGAGCAGTACTTC CASSLDGSLGYEQYF
. . TRBJ2-3 TRBV19 TGTGCCAGTAGTAAAGACACAGATACGCAGTATTTT CASSKDTDTQYF
. TRBD2 TRBJ2-4 TRBV7-9 TGTGCCAGCAGCGCCTGGGAGGGCCCAAAAAACATTCAGTACTTC CASSAWEGPKNIQYF
once . TRBJ2-7 TRBV6-5 TGTGCCAGCAGTTACTACCAGGGAAAGCAGTACTTC CASSYYQGKQYF
. TRBD1 TRBJ2-7 TRBV15 TGTGCCACCAGCAGAGGCACGATCGGACAGGGGGCCGAGCAGTACTTC CATSRGTIGQGAEQYF
once . TRBJ2-2 TRBV15 TGTGCCACCAGCAGAGTTCCTACCGGGGAGCTGTTTTTT CATSRVPTGELFF
. . TRBJ2-6 TRBV21-1 TGTGCCAGCAGCAAAGAGAGAGGGGAGGTAGGTAACGTCCTGACTTTC CASSKERGEVGNVLTF
. TRBD1 TRBJ1-2 TRBV29-1 TGCAGCGTCCGGAGGGGGACAGAAGCTAACTATGGCTACACCTTC CSVRRGTEANYGYTF
. TRBD2 TRBJ2-1 TRBV7-2 TGTGCCAGCAGCTTAGCGAGTCTAGCGGGAGTGTATGAGCAGTTCTTC CASSLASLAGVYEQFF
. . TRBJ1-4 TRBV6-6 TGTGCCAGCACCTCCCGACAGTTAAATGAAAAACTGTTTTTT CASTSRQLNEKLFF
. . TRBJ2-1 TRBV29-1 TGCAGCGTTGAAGGGTTTTCTTCCTACAATGAGCAGTTCTTC CSVEGFSSYNEQFF
. TRBD2 TRBJ2-7 TRBV2 TGTGCCAGCAGATATCTAGCGGGGACCCCCTACGAGCAGTACTTC CASRYLAGTPYEQYF
. TRBD1 TRBJ2-1 TRBV19 TGTGCCAGTAGTCGACAGGGGGTTATTCACAATGAGCAGTTCTTC CASSRQGVIHNEQFF
. . TRBJ1-2 TRBV27 TGTGCCAGCAGGGTGTCAGGGACTACAGGCTATGGCTACACCTTC CASRVSGTTGYGYTF
. TRBD1 TRBJ1-5 TRBV6-1 TGTGCCAGCAGTGAAGCTCCTGGCAGGGGGAATCAGCCCCAGCATTTT CASSEAPGRGNQPQHF
. . TRBJ2-7 TRBV28 TGTGCCAGCAGCCAGGACGTCTCGAGCTCCTACGAGCAGTACTTC CASSQDVSSSYEQYF
. . TRBJ1-3 TRBV28 TGTGCCAGCAGTCCACCGTATAGCTCTGGAAACACCATATATTTT CASSPPYSSGNTIYF
. . TRBJ1-1 TRBV10-2 TGCGCCAGCAGTCAGGGTGGCACTGAAGCTTTCTTT CASSQGGTEAFF
. . TRBJ2-7 TRBV11-2 TGTGCCAGCAGCCCCCGACCGGGGGGCCGTGGGAACGAGCAGTACTTC CASSPRPGGRGNEQYF
. . TRBJ2-1 TRBV11-2 TGTGCCAGCAGCTACACTAGCAGCCATGAGCAGTTCTTC CASSYTSSHEQFF
. TRBD2 TRBJ2-5 TRBV12-5 TGTGCTAGTGGTCCCGGACTAGCCGGAGGGTATAGTTCGGAGACCCAGTACTTC CASGPGLAGGYSSETQYF
. . TRBJ2-3 TRBV7-6 TGTGCCAGCAGCTTAGCGGGGGGAACAGATACGCAGTATTTT CASSLAGGTDTQYF
. . TRBJ2-7 TRBV7-2 TGTGCCAGCAGCTTCGGACAGACCTACGAGCAGTACTTC CASSFGQTYEQYF
. . TRBJ2-1 TRBV2 TGTGCCAGCAAGGACTCACAAATGAATGAGCAGTTCTTC CASKDSQMNEQFF
. . TRBJ1-2 TRBV6-6 TGTGCCAGCAGTATCGCAGGGGTGGGGTATGGCTACACCTTC CASSIAGVGYGYTF
. . TRBJ1-2 TRBV5-1 TGCGCCAGCAGGCGGGGGCAGGGTAACTATGGCTACACCTTC CASRRGQGNYGYTF
. TRBD1 TRBJ1-5 TRBV2 TGTGCCAGCAGTTGGACAGGGGCGAAGCCCCAGCATTTT CASSWTGAKPQHF
. . TRBJ2-7 TRBV7-9 TGTGCCAGCAGCAAGCCCTTGGGGCAAGGGGACGAGCAGTACTTC CASSKPLGQGDEQYF
. . TRBJ1-5 TRBV7-9 TGTGCCAGCAGCCTTACAGGGCGTAGCAATCAGCCCCAGCATTTT CASSLTGRSNQPQHF
. . TRBJ2-1 TRBV4-2 TGTGCCAGCAGCCAAGACTCATATGAGCAGTTCTTC CASSQDSYEQFF
. TRBD2 TRBJ2-1 TRBV9 TGTGCCAGCAGCGGACTAGCGGGAGCGCCTTATAGTCCTAATGAGCAGTTCTTC CASSGLAGAPYSPNEQFF
. . TRBJ2-1 TRBV5-6 TGTGCCAGCAGCTTGGTGGGCTACTCCTACAATGAGCAGTTCTTC CASSLVGYSYNEQFF
. . TRBJ2-7 TRBV28 TGTGCCAGCAGTCTCCTTAGGTCGCGGGACGAGCAGTACTTC CASSLLRSRDEQYF
. TRBD1 TRBJ1-2 TRBV9 TGTGCCAGCAGCGACCGGGACAGGGGAAGCTATGGCTACACCTTC CASSDRDRGSYGYTF
. . TRBJ2-1 TRBV5-1 TGCGCCAGCAGCCACTCCGTTGGTCGAGAGTCCCCCTACAATGAGCAGTTCTTC CASSHSVGRESPYNEQFF
. TRBD2 TRBJ2-7 TRBV9 TGTGCCAGCAGCGAAGCGGGAGGGCCGTACGAGCAGTACTTC CASSEAGGPYEQYF
. . TRBJ1-1 TRBV6-5 TGTGCCAGCACCACAATCCTTCAGAGGGGCACTGAAGCTTTCTTT CASTTILQRGTEAFF
. TRBD2 TRBJ2-1 TRBV7-9 TGTGCCAGCAGCCCCGGGACTAGCGGGAAAAGCTCCTACAATGAGCAGTTCTTC CASSPGTSGKSSYNEQFF
. . TRBJ2-7 TRBV9 TGTGCCAGCAGCGTAGGGGGTAGCGGCAACTACGAGCAGTACTTC CASSVGGSGNYEQYF